A selection of T cell receptor beta chains follows, all from one sample in a study of molecular identifiers for immune sequencing clone quantification. TCRdb passed the PCR reads through MiXCR, listing each CDR3 protein once. Of over 550,000 distinct CDR3 sequences listed, approximately 24% are singletons. The sample taken for sequencing was naive CD8+ T cells from blood, with Jurkat cell RNA spiked in. These receptors came from a human donor in good health. Some libraries in this study had Jurkat cell RNA spiked in. Each CDR3 is given with its conserved first and last residue. A D gene is named only where the DNA matches it firmly. Expanded clones get a size class; other rows say once, few or many, or leave the size out.

v_gene	d_gene	abundance	j_gene	CDR3nt	CDR3aa
TRBV4-1	NA	many	TRBJ1-6	TGCGCCAGCAGCCAAGCCGGTAATTCACCCCTCCACTTT	CASSQAGNSPLHF
TRBV7-3	TRBD2	NA	TRBJ2-1	TGTGCCAGCAGCTCAGGGACTAGCGGGAGCGGGGAGCGGTTCTTC	CASSSGTSGSGERFF
TRBV7-9	TRBD2	many	TRBJ2-3	TGTGCCAGCAGCCCCCCCCCCGGGACTAGCGGTAGCACAGATACGCAGTATTTT	CASSPPPGTSGSTDTQYF
TRBV30	NA	NA	TRBJ2-1	TGTGCCTGGAGTCCGGACAGCTCCTACTACAATGAGCAGTTCTTC	CAWSPDSSYYNEQFF
TRBV27	NA	few	TRBJ2-7	TGTGCCAGCAGTTTGAGTCCTCTTTACGAGCAGTACTTC	CASSLSPLYEQYF
TRBV19	NA	few	TRBJ2-5	TGTGCCAGTAGTAGGGTCAGTCAAGGGACCCAGTACTTC	CASSRVSQGTQYF
TRBV4-1	TRBD2	many	TRBJ2-7	TGCGCCAGCAGCCAAGAGAATAGCGGGGGGACCTACGAGCAGTACTTC	CASSQENSGGTYEQYF
TRBV7-3	TRBD1	many	TRBJ1-1	TGTGCCAGCAGCTTATGGCAGGGGGCGACTGAAGCTTTCTTT	CASSLWQGATEAFF
TRBV29-1	NA	NA	TRBJ2-1	TGCAGCGTTCAGGGGCTCGAAGGGTACAATGAGCAGTTCTTC	CSVQGLEGYNEQFF
TRBV6-2/TRBV6-3	TRBD2	NA	TRBJ2-2	TGTGCCAGCAGTTACGGCCTAGCGGGGATCGGGGAGCTGTTTTTT	CASSYGLAGIGELFF
TRBV28	NA	NA	TRBJ2-7	TGTGCCAGCACCCTGGGAGAAGGGATCTACGAGCAGTACTTC	CASTLGEGIYEQYF
TRBV27	NA	many	TRBJ2-3	TGTGCCAGCAGTCACCTGCTGACAGTCAGCACAGATACGCAGTATTTT	CASSHLLTVSTDTQYF
TRBV28	NA	many	TRBJ2-7	TGTGCCAGCAGTTCCCTAACCCCCTACGAGCAGTACTTC	CASSSLTPYEQYF
TRBV28	TRBD1	NA	TRBJ2-7	TGTGCCAGCAGCCTCCTTCGGACAGGGGGATACGAGCAGTACTTC	CASSLLRTGGYEQYF
TRBV20-1	NA	many	TRBJ1-2	TGCAGTGCTAGAATAGGGAAGGGAGTCTATGGCTACACCTTC	CSARIGKGVYGYTF
TRBV7-9	NA	few	TRBJ2-7	TGTGCCAGCACCTCCTCGGGTTTTCTAAGCTACGAGCAGTACTTC	CASTSSGFLSYEQYF
TRBV10-3	NA	NA	TRBJ2-1	TGTGCCATCAGTGAGTCCTGGCCTCGGGACAATGGGCAGTTCTTC	CAISESWPRDNGQFF